A single sample gave rise to the 30 T cell receptor beta chains below, sequenced in a study of Graves' ophthalmopathy and Graves' hyperthyroidism. Amplification of the TCR beta CDR3 regions used RNA transcripts (as template). In the first round, RT-PCR was carried out with HTBI primers, and a multiplex PCR formed the second round. TCRdb recomputed calls from the multiplex PCR reads with MiXCR, one row per CDR3 protein. The sample has a few hundred thousand distinct CDR3 sequences, 21% seen once. The sequencing input was peripheral blood. These TCRs come from a woman under 30 with stable Graves' hyperthyroidism.

This clonotype was seen ten or more times. The rearrangement uses TRBV5-5 and TRBJ2-7; maybe TRBD2 (5 bases). V dropped 3 bases and J dropped 6 bases, with 13 bases sitting between them. Germline CDR1 is SGHKS and CDR2 is YYEKEE (reference sequence). This CDR3 has 13 amino acids. For the CDR3, the DNA is TGTGCCAGCAGCTACGGGAACTACTTCGAGCAGTACTTC. As protein: CASSYGNYFEQYF.

This chain connects TRBV3-1 to TRBJ2-6; D gene uncertain. The V and J ends lost 7 bases and 0 bases respectively, with 10 bases between them. The CDR3 consists of 15 residues. Germline CDR1 and CDR2: LGHDT and YNNKEL (reference sequence). This CDR3 reads CASTRWSSGANVLTF. The CDR3 DNA reads as TGTGCCAGCACTCGATGGAGCTCTGGGGCCAACGTCCTGACTTTC.

The chain is built from TRBV29-1 and TRBJ2-2, with D unclear. The CDR3 totals 16 residues. CDR1 SQVTM and CDR2 ANQGSEA come from the germline V gene. Trimming removed 4 bases at V and 5 bases at J, with 20 bases between. The CDR3 nucleotides are TGCAGCGTTGGCGATATAGCCATCACGGGTACCGGGGAGCTGTTTTTT. This sequence encodes CSVGDIAITGTGELFF.

This clonotype was counted at least ten times. The V and J genes are TRBV6-2 or TRBV6-3 and TRBJ2-5; TRBD2 aligns across 16 bases. Per germline, CDR1 MNHEY and CDR2 SVGEGT. This CDR3 is 19 amino acids long. With 6 bases clipped from V and 1 base from J, the junction kept 11 bases outside the gene matches. CDR3 in amino acids: CASSRKRGLAGGPQETQYF. In nucleotides, the CDR3 is TGTGCCAGCAGCCGTAAGAGGGGACTAGCGGGAGGGCCCCAAGAGACCCAGTACTTC.

The chain recombines TRBV20-1 with TRBJ2-5; D perhaps matches TRBD2 (5 bases). Germline V gene sequence: CDR1 DFQATT, CDR2 SNEGSKA (reference sequence). The CDR3 spans 14 residues. Trimming stripped 3 bases from V and 2 bases from J, with 13 bases between. The CDR3 here is CSASRGQSQETQYF. DNA for the CDR3: TGCAGTGCTAGTCGCGGGCAGAGTCAAGAGACCCAGTACTTC.

In this sample, this clonotype turned up many times. This chain links TRBV12-3 or TRBV12-4 with TRBJ1-1; tentatively, D is TRBD1 (5 bases). V shed 2 bases and J shed 1 base, with 8 bases lying between them. This CDR3 is built from 14 residues. Here the CDR3 DNA reads TGTGCCAGCAGTTTAATCCAGGGGAACACTGAAGCTTTCTTT. Translation gives CASSLIQGNTEAFF.

This sequence joins TRBV28 and TRBJ1-1; the match to TRBD1 covers 9 bases. V shed 5 bases and J 0 bases; nucleotides not matched to a gene: 7. Germline CDR1 is MDHEN and CDR2 is SYDVKM. CDR3 size: 16 residues. The CDR3 DNA sequence: TGTGCCAGCAGTCCCCTCAGGGACAGGGTGAACACTGAAGCTTTCTTT. Amino acid sequence: CASSPLRDRVNTEAFF.

The sample holds many counts of this clonotype. This chain links TRBV20-1 with TRBJ2-4; TRBD1 is a possible D gene (6 bases). Looked up from germline, CDR1 is DFQATT and CDR2 is SNEGSKA (reference sequence). This CDR3 is 14 amino acids long. V lost 2 bases and J 3 bases, leaving 11 bases between the germline ends. The CDR3 DNA is TGCAGTGCTAGACCAGGGGTGGTCAAAAACATTCAGTACTTC. This sequence encodes CSARPGVVKNIQYF.

This clonotype was recorded a few times. The CDR3: CASSLWVAGVYEQYF. The CDR3 nucleotides read TGTGCCAGCAGCCTATGGGTAGCGGGAGTCTACGAGCAGTACTTC. The gene calls are TRBV3-1 and TRBJ2-7, with TRBD2 matching 9 bases. V shed 4 bases and J 3 bases; nucleotides not matched to a gene: 7. The germline gives CDR1 LGHDT, CDR2 YNNKEL (reference sequence). The length of the CDR3 is 15 residues.

Ten or more counts support this clonotype. The rearrangement joins TRBV28 to TRBJ2-7; 8 bases align to TRBD1. Trimming at V came to 3 bases and at J to 3 bases, leaving 4 bases not matched to a gene. The CDR3 loop spans 14 amino acids. Germline loops: CDR1 MDHEN, CDR2 SYDVKM. Here the CDR3 DNA reads TGTGCCAGCAGTTTGGACAGGGCCTACTACGAGCAGTACTTC. It encodes CASSLDRAYYEQYF.

This rearrangement joins TRBV2 to TRBJ2-7, with a tentative D call TRBD1 (5 bases). Germline V gives CDR1 SNHLY, CDR2 FYNNEI. This CDR3 has 12 amino acids. V was clipped by 6 bases and J by 7 bases, with 13 bases between them. CDR3 sequence (DNA): TGTGCCAGCAGGCCGACAGCCTCGGAGCAGTACTTC. This codes for CASRPTASEQYF.

The chain links TRBV19 to TRBJ2-5, with 11 bases identical to TRBD2. Germline trimming cut 5 bases from V and 2 bases from J; bases unmatched to any gene: 7. CDR3 length: 16 residues. Germline values: CDR1 LNHDA, CDR2 SQIVND (reference sequence). The CDR3 loop reads CASSVLLAGAQETQYF. In DNA form, the CDR3 reads TGTGCCAGTAGTGTACTACTAGCGGGAGCACAAGAGACCCAGTACTTC. The full variable domain, with the rest looked up from reference TRBV19 and TRBJ2-5, is DGGITQSPKYLFRKEGQNVTLSCEQNLNHDAMYWYRQDPGQGLRLIYYSQIVNDFQKGDIAEGYSVSREKKESFPLTVTSAQKNPTAFYLCASSVLLAGAQETQYFGPGTRLLVL.

This clonotype was recorded many times. Sequence at one end of the junction differs from germline and may be a read error. The rearrangement links TRBV6-2 or TRBV6-3 to TRBJ2-2; a possible D gene is TRBD2 (5 bases). This CDR3 is built from 17 residues. Germline CDR1 and CDR2: MNHEY and SVGEGT. The CDR3 sequence: CASSYSGAEGNTGERFF. In DNA form, the CDR3 reads TGTGCCAGCAGTTACTCGGGCGCAGAGGGCAACACCGGGGAGCGGTTTTTT.

This clonotype was observed many times. The chain couples TRBV20-1 to TRBJ1-1, with D uncertain. The CDR3 length is 14 residues. The V end was cut by 1 base, the J end by 6 bases, with 15 bases between. Germline V gene data show CDR1 as DFQATT and CDR2 as SNEGSKA (reference sequence). The CDR3 protein is CSARGNVGKAEAFF. For the CDR3, the DNA is TGCAGTGCTAGAGGCAACGTGGGGAAAGCTGAAGCTTTCTTT.

This chain connects TRBV2 to TRBJ2-7; 10 nucleotides match TRBD2. The CDR3 has 14 residues. The germline V gene encodes CDR1 SNHLY and CDR2 FYNNEI. J was trimmed by 5 bases and V by 2 bases; bases with no gene match: 3. The CDR3: CASSEFLAGDEQYF. Here the CDR3 DNA reads TGTGCCAGCAGTGAATTTCTAGCGGGAGACGAGCAGTACTTC.

This chain joins TRBV30 and TRBJ2-4, with TRBD1 matching 7 bases. J was trimmed by 1 base and V by 2 bases; bases with no gene match: 5. The CDR3 is made up of 15 amino acids. Germline V gene sequence: CDR1 GTSNPN, CDR2 SVGIG (reference sequence). In nucleotides, the CDR3 is TGTGCCTGGAGTTTTACAGGGGTTGCCAAAAACATTCAGTACTTC. It encodes CAWSFTGVAKNIQYF.

In this sample, this clonotype turned up many times. The V call is TRBV27, the J call TRBJ1-2; no clear D. Between the trimmed V and J ends, which lost 5 bases and 1 base, there was a span of 11 bases. Germline-derived CDR1 and CDR2 are MNHEY and SMNVEV (reference sequence). This CDR3 region has 14 residues. The CDR3 is CASSPTPVNYGYTF. In nucleotides, the CDR3 is TGTGCCAGCAGTCCCACCCCAGTTAACTATGGCTACACCTTC.

In this sample, this clonotype turned up many times. This chain connects TRBV30 to TRBJ1-1; TRBD1 is a possible D gene (5 bases). This CDR3 contains 13 residues. CDR1 GTSNPN and CDR2 SVGIG come from the germline V gene (reference sequence). Trimming removed 3 bases from V and 3 bases from J, with 11 bases in between. The CDR3 reads CAWRWRGDTEAFF. The CDR3 region has the DNA TGTGCCTGGAGGTGGAGGGGAGACACTGAAGCTTTCTTT.

Many counts were recorded for this clonotype. This sequence joins TRBV19 and TRBJ2-7, with D possibly being TRBD2 (6 bases). This CDR3 is 15 amino acids long. Deletions cut 5 bases from V and 0 bases from J, with 14 bases between. Germline-derived CDR1 and CDR2 are LNHDA and SQIVND (reference sequence). The CDR3 spells CASSPRGLISYEQYF. CDR3 nucleotides: TGTGCCAGTAGTCCCCGGGGACTTATCTCCTACGAGCAGTACTTC. Using reference TRBV19 and TRBJ2-7 for the parts outside the CDR3, the full variable domain is DGGITQSPKYLFRKEGQNVTLSCEQNLNHDAMYWYRQDPGQGLRLIYYSQIVNDFQKGDIAEGYSVSREKKESFPLTVTSAQKNPTAFYLCASSPRGLISYEQYFGPGTRLTVT.

The chain combines TRBV2 with TRBJ2-4; D may be TRBD1 (6 bases). Trimming removed 5 bases at V and 12 bases at J, with 17 bases between. Germline-derived CDR1 and CDR2 are SNHLY and FYNNEI. CDR3 size: 13 residues. CDR3 amino acids: CASSTRTEDNQYF. CDR3 sequence (DNA): TGTGCCAGCAGTACAAGGACAGAGGATAATCAGTACTTC.

The rearrangement joins TRBV20-1 to TRBJ2-5; 12 nucleotides agree with TRBD2. Germline values: CDR1 DFQATT, CDR2 SNEGSKA (reference sequence). The CDR3 has 16 residues. V lost 3 bases, J lost 1 base, and 6 bases stayed unmatched. The CDR3 nucleotides read TGCAGTGCTAGGTGGGGGACTAGCGGGTTCCAAGAGACCCAGTACTTC. This codes for CSARWGTSGFQETQYF.

This clonotype came up many times. The rearrangement joins TRBV6-5 to TRBJ2-5; TRBD1 aligns across 11 bases. The CDR3 has 16 residues. Germline V gene sequence: CDR1 MNHEY, CDR2 SVGAGI. Trimming cost V 4 bases and J 4 bases; bases outside gene matches: 8. CDR3 loop: CASSSTMGQGGETQYF. DNA for the CDR3: TGTGCCAGCAGTTCCACGATGGGACAGGGGGGAGAGACCCAGTACTTC.

The genes are TRBV7-9 and TRBJ1-1; 9 bases agree with TRBD1. V lost 3 bases, J lost 6 bases, and 11 bases stayed unmatched. The germline CDR1 and CDR2 sequences are SEHNR and FQNEAQ (reference sequence). This CDR3 spans 16 amino acids. The CDR3 DNA sequence: TGTGCCAGCAGCTTGCACAGGGGGCTTACGGAACCTGAAGCTTTCTTT. Its translation is CASSLHRGLTEPEAFF.

This clonotype has at least ten counts. The gene calls are TRBV12-3 or TRBV12-4 and TRBJ2-4; no firm D call. The germline V and J ends were trimmed by 2 bases and 5 bases, with 7 bases remaining between them. CDR3 length: 13 residues. The CDR3 bases are TGTGCCAGCAGTTTACTGGTCGAAAACATTCAGTACTTC. The encoded protein is CASSLLVENIQYF.

This clonotype was found many times. The V and J genes are TRBV28 and TRBJ2-4; D possibly uses TRBD1 or TRBD2 (5 bases each). In germline, CDR1 is MDHEN, CDR2 SYDVKM. Trimming took off 5 bases at V and 3 bases at J, with 14 bases between the two ends. The CDR3 totals 15 residues. The DNA of the CDR3 is TGTGCCAGCAGTCCTACATGGGGGAGCAAAAACATTCAGTACTTC. This gives the protein CASSPTWGSKNIQYF.

This clonotype was counted ten times or more. The chain carries TRBV6-1 and TRBJ1-1; tentatively, D is TRBD1 (6 bases). V was pared by 4 bases and J by 11 bases, with 14 bases between. Germline values: CDR1 MNHNS, CDR2 SASEGT. The CDR3 sequence is 12 residues long. CDR3 nucleotide sequence: TGTGCCAGCAGTGTTCTGTCTCAGGGGGCTTTCTTT. Translating it yields CASSVLSQGAFF.

J is TRBJ1-1 and V is TRBV12-3 or TRBV12-4; perhaps TRBD1 as D (6 bases). V lost 7 bases to trimming and J lost 6 bases, with 12 bases between them. The CDR3 contains 12 residues. In DNA, the CDR3 is TGTGCCAGCACCCCTGGGGGCTCTGAAGCTTTCTTT. Encoded protein: CASTPGGSEAFF.

The V and J genes are TRBV12-3 or TRBV12-4 and TRBJ2-2; D may be TRBD2 (5 bases). The V end was cut by 6 bases, the J end by 8 bases, with 10 bases between. This CDR3 comprises 12 residues. This CDR3 reads CASRRGIGELFF. DNA for the CDR3: TGTGCCAGCAGACGAGGGATAGGGGAGCTGTTTTTT.

This clonotype was counted at least ten times. The chain links TRBV7-9 to TRBJ2-3; D is uncertain. The V end was cut by 1 base, the J end by 2 bases, with 4 bases between. In germline, CDR1 is SEHNR, CDR2 FQNEAQ (reference sequence). There are 13 residues in the CDR3. CDR3 sequence reads: CASSLVSTDTQYF. CDR3 coding DNA: TGTGCCAGCAGCTTAGTGTCCACAGATACGCAGTATTTT.

In this sample, this clonotype turned up a few times. The DNA of the CDR3 is TGTGCCAGCGGGGGACAGGGGAGCTCTGGGGCCAACGTCCTGACTTTC. Its protein is CASGGQGSSGANVLTF. The chain employs TRBV2 and TRBJ2-6; TRBD1 aligns across 10 bases. CDR3 length: 16 residues. The germline gives CDR1 SNHLY, CDR2 FYNNEI. The V segment lost 8 bases and the J segment 0 bases; nucleotides outside the gene matches: 4.